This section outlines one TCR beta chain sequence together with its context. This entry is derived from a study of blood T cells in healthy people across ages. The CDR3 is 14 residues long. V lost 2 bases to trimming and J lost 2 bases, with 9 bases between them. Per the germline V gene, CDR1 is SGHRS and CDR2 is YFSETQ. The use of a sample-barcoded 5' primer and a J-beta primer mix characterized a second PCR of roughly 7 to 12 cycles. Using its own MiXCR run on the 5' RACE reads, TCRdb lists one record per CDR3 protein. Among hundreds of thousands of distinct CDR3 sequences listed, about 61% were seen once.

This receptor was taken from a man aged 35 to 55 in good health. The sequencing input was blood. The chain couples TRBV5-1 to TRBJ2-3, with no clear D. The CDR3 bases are TGCGCCAGCAGCTTCTTTAGGGACACAGATACGCAGTATTTT. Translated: CASSFFRDTDTQYF.